One and the same sample provided the 27 T cell receptor beta chains below, sequenced in a study of CD8+CD57+ T cells in acquired aplastic anemia. Genomic DNA acted as the template from which TCR beta VDJ combination and CDR3 sequence profiling were carried out. MiXCR, run by TCRdb on the reads, gives a single entry per CDR3 protein. The table lists 350,000 to 450,000 distinct CDR3 sequences, around 68% of them singletons. The sequencing sample was made of sorted CD4+, CD8+, or CD8+CD57+ T cells (not recorded which) from PBMCs. These receptors all stem from a human donor in good health, serving as a control.

The rearrangement joins TRBV7-9 to TRBJ1-1; 9 bases agree with TRBD1. The CDR3 has 15 residues. The ends lost 4 bases at V and 14 bases at J; junction bases unmatched: 17. Germline V lookup: CDR1 SEHNR, CDR2 FQNEAQ (reference sequence). This CDR3 reads CASSSTPGQGTGSFF. Written as DNA, the CDR3 is TGTGCCAGCAGCTCCACTCCGGGACAGGGAACGGGGTCATTCTTT.

The chain links TRBV11-2 to TRBJ1-1; D ambiguous. Germline-derived CDR1 and CDR2 are SGHAT and FQNNGV. The germline V and J ends were trimmed by 6 bases and 5 bases, with 13 bases remaining between them. CDR3 length: 13 residues. CDR3 sequence reads: CASRFGTRTEAFF. DNA of the CDR3: TGTGCCAGCAGGTTTGGCACTAGGACTGAAGCTTTCTTT. Complete variable domain (other parts from reference TRBV11-2 and TRBJ1-1): EAGVAQSPRYKIIEKRQSVAFWCNPISGHATLYWYQQILGQGPKLLIQFQNNGVVDDSQLPKDRFSAERLKGVDSTLKIQPAKLEDSAVYLCASRFGTRTEAFFGQGTRLTVV.

Written as DNA, the CDR3 is TGTGCCAGCAGGTCAGGGGTTTCGCCCGGGGAGCTGTTTTTT. Amino acids: CASRSGVSPGELFF. V gene TRBV6-1 combines with J gene TRBJ2-2; the D gene is possibly TRBD1 (6 bases). The CDR3 length is 14 residues. Looked up from germline, CDR1 is MNHNS and CDR2 is SASEGT. Trimming pared 6 bases from V and 6 bases from J, leaving 14 bases between.

Points on this clonotype: A read error may be the cause here, since a much bigger clone is one base away. The gene calls are TRBV10-3 and TRBJ2-4; D gene uncertain. In germline, CDR1 is ENHRY, CDR2 SYGVKD. This CDR3 comprises 14 residues. Trimming removed 10 bases from V and 8 bases from J, with 21 bases in between. CDR3 bases: TGTGCCAGCAATTCGGGCCAGCATGGGGACATTCAGTACTTC. It translates to CASNSGQHGDIQYF.

The chain has TRBV7-2 and TRBJ2-5, with TRBD1 matching over 8 bases. V lost 4 bases, J lost 8 bases, and 9 bases stayed unmatched. Germline V gives CDR1 SGHTA, CDR2 FQGNSA. This CDR3 region has 14 residues. CDR3 region: CASSSRRTGKTQYF. In DNA form, the CDR3 reads TGTGCCAGCAGCTCGAGAAGGACAGGGAAAACCCAGTACTTC.

Points on this clonotype: Because the CDR3 is missing its conserved closing phenylalanine or tryptophan, this is likely a read error. No DNA is shown, since the ends of the CDR3 on it are uncertain; the CDR3 is the one TCRdb lists. This chain links TRBV12-3 or TRBV12-4 with TRBJ1-1; the tabulated D call, TRBD1, remains unverified against the DNA. With termini counted, the CDR3 has 13 amino acids. The CDR3: CASSLRENNEALL.

About this clonotype itself: One end of the junction fails to match germline, which may point to a read error. The rearrangement joins TRBV10-1 to TRBJ2-1; 10 nucleotides line up with TRBD1. CDR3 size: 15 residues. Germline V gene sequence: CDR1 WNHNN, CDR2 SYGVQD (reference sequence). CDR3 region: CPSSVGGDRGNEQFF. CDR3 coding DNA: TGCCCCAGCAGTGTGGGGGGGGACAGGGGCAATGAGCAGTTCTTC.

Of note for this clonotype: The junction does not match germline at one end; this may be a read error. The CDR3 DNA is TGTGCCAGCAGTGAATTCAATGTCCGTGGTCAATACGAGCAGTACTTC. Translating it yields CASSEFNVRGQYEQYF. The chain has TRBV10-3 and TRBJ2-7; no definite D call. Germline V gene data show CDR1 as ENHRY and CDR2 as SYGVKD. The CDR3 consists of 16 residues.

The chain couples TRBV6-5 to TRBJ1-2; 7 nucleotides match TRBD1. J gave up 6 bases and V 4 bases, and 11 bases lay outside the gene matches. CDR3 size: 15 residues. Germline CDR1 reads MNHEY; CDR2 reads SVGAGI. This chain's CDR3 is CASSWGGRGRDGYTF. CDR3 coding DNA: TGTGCCAGCAGTTGGGGCGGCAGGGGGAGGGATGGCTACACCTTC.

This clonotype was found a few times. Being one base from a much bigger clone, this may be a read error. The rearrangement links TRBV19 to TRBJ2-1; 9 bases align to TRBD1. Germline CDR1 LNHDA, CDR2 SQIVND (reference sequence). This CDR3 has 14 amino acids. The CDR3, as DNA: TGTGCCGGTAGCCCGACAGGGGGCTACAATGAGCAGTTCTTC. Encoded protein: CAGSPTGGYNEQFF.

The chain joins TRBV20-1 to TRBJ2-7; D is ambiguous. The CDR3 consists of 9 residues. Germline V gene data show CDR1 as DFQATT and CDR2 as SNEGSKA (reference sequence). Trimming removed 7 bases from V and 5 bases from J, with 6 bases in between. The CDR3 loop is CSGRDEQYF. DNA of the CDR3: TGCAGTGGAAGGGACGAGCAGTACTTC.

The sample holds a few counts of this clonotype. The rearrangement links TRBV2 to TRBJ2-7; 9 nucleotides align to TRBD1. The length of the CDR3 is 15 residues. Germline V lookup: CDR1 SNHLY, CDR2 FYNNEI. J gave up 3 bases and V 8 bases, and 11 bases lay outside the gene matches. CDR3 residues: CASVVLGQGHYEQYF. DNA of the CDR3: TGTGCCAGCGTTGTTTTGGGACAGGGACACTACGAGCAGTACTTC.

Here the CDR3 reads CASLLAGSSGTEAFF. DNA of the CDR3: TGTGCCAGCCTGCTAGCGGGGTCATCGGGCACTGAAGCTTTCTTT. The rearrangement links TRBV12-3 or TRBV12-4 to TRBJ1-1; D is ambiguous. V lost 8 bases and J 4 bases, leaving 20 bases between the germline ends. This CDR3 is 15 amino acids long.

This chain uses TRBV11-1 with TRBJ2-7; TRBD1 agrees at 10 bases. This CDR3 is built from 15 residues. Trimming at V came to 1 base and at J to 2 bases, leaving 2 bases not matched to a gene. The germline gives CDR1 SGHAT, CDR2 FQDESV (reference sequence). CDR3 in amino acids: CASSLGTGGTYEQYF. CDR3 nucleotide sequence: TGTGCCAGCAGCTTAGGGACAGGGGGTACCTACGAGCAGTACTTC.

The J gene is TRBJ1-1, the V gene TRBV7-6, with a weak D call TRBD1 (6 bases). Germline V gene lookup returns CDR1 SGHVS and CDR2 FNYEAQ. CDR3 length: 15 amino acids. The germline V and J ends were trimmed by 5 bases and 3 bases, with 16 bases remaining between them. The CDR3 DNA is TGTGCCAGCAGCGTACCGGAACAGGGCGACACTGAAGCTTTCTTT. This encodes CASSVPEQGDTEAFF.

This chain links TRBV24-1 with TRBJ1-1, with D hard to call. The length of the CDR3 is 12 residues. The V and J ends lost 10 bases and 13 bases respectively, with 21 bases between them. In germline, CDR1 is KGHDR, CDR2 SFDVKD. The DNA of the CDR3 is TGTGCCACGTCGCCATACGGCGATGAGCATTTCTTT. Protein sequence: CATSPYGDEHFF.

Details on this clonotype: A read error may account for a junction end that differs from germline. The CDR3 protein is CAVSAQVGTEAFF. In DNA, the CDR3 is TGTGCCGTCAGTGCGCAGGTAGGCACTGAAGCTTTCTTT. The chain joins TRBV10-3 to TRBJ1-1; D not resolved. There are 13 residues in the CDR3. Germline V CDR1 and CDR2: ENHRY, SYGVKD.

This clonotype was found a few times. Being one base from a much bigger clone, this may be a read error. CDR3 sequence: CANSYSWQGAGETQYF. Written as DNA, the CDR3 is TGTGCCAACAGTTACTCGTGGCAGGGGGCAGGGGAGACCCAGTACTTC. The chain links TRBV6-6 to TRBJ2-5; TRBD1 matches at 8 bases. The CDR3 length is 16 residues. Germline values: CDR1 MNHNY, CDR2 SVGAGI (reference sequence).

This clonotype was recorded at least ten times. V usage is TRBV11-3 and J usage is TRBJ2-3; D is unclear. Trimming left V 4 bases short and J 6 bases short, with 14 bases between. The germline gives CDR1 SGHNT, CDR2 YENEEA. The CDR3 is made up of 14 amino acids. The CDR3 loop is CASSSKFPDDTQYF. DNA for the CDR3: TGTGCCAGCAGCTCTAAGTTCCCCGATGATACGCAGTATTTT.

Notes on this clonotype: A clone one base away is much larger, so this may be a read error. The chain is built from TRBV30 and TRBJ1-1; 7 positions match TRBD1. Germline V gene sequence: CDR1 GTSNPN, CDR2 SVGIG (reference sequence). The CDR3 spans 13 residues. The CDR3: CAWSVGTVTEALF. CDR3 DNA: TGTGCCTGGAGTGTTGGGACAGTTACTGAAGCTCTCTTT.

CDR3 sequence reads: CASSIGQGAYYGYTF. CDR3 in DNA: TGTGCCAGTAGTATCGGACAGGGGGCCTACTATGGCTACACCTTC. The rearrangement joins TRBV19 to TRBJ1-2; TRBD1 matches at 11 bases. The CDR3 contains 15 residues. In germline, CDR1 is LNHDA, CDR2 SQIVND (reference sequence). Germline trimming cut 3 bases from V and 3 bases from J; bases unmatched to any gene: 3. Together with reference TRBV19 and TRBJ1-2, the CDR3 gives the full variable domain: DGGITQSPKYLFRKEGQNVTLSCEQNLNHDAMYWYRQDPGQGLRLIYYSQIVNDFQKGDIAEGYSVSREKKESFPLTVTSAQKNPTAFYLCASSIGQGAYYGYTFGSGTRLTVV.

This clonotype was seen a few times. V usage is TRBV6-2 or TRBV6-3 and J usage is TRBJ2-2; perhaps TRBD1 as D (6 bases). Germline CDR1 is MNHEY and CDR2 is SVGEGT. This CDR3 comprises 16 residues. V was cut by 5 bases and J by 6 bases, with 19 bases left in between. DNA for the CDR3: TGTGCCAGCAGTCAGATACAGAGGACAGTGGCCGGGGAGCTGTTTTTT. Protein sequence: CASSQIQRTVAGELFF.

Remarks on this clonotype: The conserved phenylalanine or tryptophan normally closing the CDR3 is absent here, so this likely arose from a read error. No DNA is shown, since the ends of the CDR3 on it are uncertain; the CDR3 is the one TCRdb lists. The chain is built from TRBV7-2 and TRBJ1-2. From its first to its last residue, the CDR3 has 13 amino acids. Germline assignment: CDR1 SGHTA and CDR2 FQGNSA. This CDR3 is CASSSRRGGGCTL.

The V gene is TRBV19, the J gene TRBJ2-2; D unclear. The CDR3 covers 17 residues. Between the trimmed V and J ends, which lost 3 bases and 3 bases, there was a span of 17 bases. Germline CDR1 reads LNHDA; CDR2 reads SQIVND (reference sequence). The CDR3 coding sequence is TGTGCCAGTAGTATGGATATTATGACGAAATACACCGGGGAGCTGTTTTTT. Translating it yields CASSMDIMTKYTGELFF.

The rearrangement uses TRBV7-9 and TRBJ2-5; D remains ambiguous. V was shortened by 5 bases and J by 11 bases, with 24 bases between the two germline ends. This CDR3 is 15 amino acids long. Looked up from germline, CDR1 is SEHNR and CDR2 is FQNEAQ (reference sequence). CDR3 residues: CASSHGRSEIARQYF. The CDR3 DNA is TGTGCCAGCAGCCACGGCCGTTCTGAAATTGCGAGGCAGTACTTC.

This clonotype was counted many times. The chain joins TRBV2 to TRBJ2-6, with D unresolved. Per germline, CDR1 SNHLY and CDR2 FYNNEI. Trimming removed 1 base from V and 6 bases from J, with 10 bases in between. This CDR3 has 15 amino acids. CDR3 in amino acids: CASSEGRQEANVLTF. In DNA form, the CDR3 reads TGTGCCAGCAGTGAAGGCAGGCAGGAGGCCAACGTCCTGACTTTC.

The chain recombines TRBV10-1 with TRBJ1-1; D is unclear. The germline CDR1 and CDR2 sequences are WNHNN and SYGVQD (reference sequence). Trimming stripped 7 bases from V and 1 base from J, with 13 bases between. This CDR3 is 14 amino acids long. The CDR3 nucleotides read TGCGCCAGCATTGTCCAAGTTGCGAACACTGAAGCTTTCTTT. Translated: CASIVQVANTEAFF.